The 13 T cell receptor beta chains reported below all come from one sample, sequenced in a study of T-cell memory formation after mild COVID-19 (dated by TCRdb to 2020 to 2023). The library was prepared using 5' RACE. For sequencing, an Illumina NovaSeq 6000 was employed. The raw public data were reprocessed by TCRdb itself: fastp quality trimming at Q25, MiXCR clonotype calling, in-frame beta chains only. Rows matching on CDR3 protein sequence are summarized as one entry with the most common DNA and genes. The table for this sample lists about 140,000 distinct CDR3 sequences; 11% to 15% of them were counted only once. About 27% of the sample comes from the top ten. Material for sequencing was PBMCs or a T cell subset sorted from them (not recorded which). Every receptor here comes from an adult woman who had mild COVID-19 (a few samples of this study predate the infection). The sample titles of this study are shuffled in the database, so cell type and time point are left out; the donor was told from shared clones.

The J gene is TRBJ1-1, the V gene TRBV7-9, with D perhaps matching TRBD1 (5 bases). From germline, CDR1 is SEHNR and CDR2 FQNEAQ (reference sequence). V was pared by 8 bases and J by 0 bases, with 10 bases between. This CDR3 contains 13 residues. CDR3 protein: CASYDRLNTEAFF. The DNA for the CDR3 is TGTGCCAGCTATGACAGACTGAACACTGAAGCTTTCTTT.

This clonotype was observed a few times. This rearrangement joins TRBV27 to TRBJ2-7, with 7 positions matching TRBD1. V dropped 3 bases and J dropped 7; count of bases not matched to a gene: 3. From germline, CDR1 is MNHEY and CDR2 SMNVEV (reference sequence). CDR3 length equals 12 residues. CDR3 amino acids: CASSLRGREQYF. The CDR3 DNA follows: TGTGCCAGCAGTTTGAGGGGGCGGGAGCAGTACTTC.

V gene TRBV5-1 combines with J gene TRBJ1-1; D perhaps matches TRBD1 (5 bases). The germline V and J ends were trimmed by 0 bases and 1 base, with 10 bases remaining between them. The CDR3 consists of 15 residues. Per the germline V gene, CDR1 is SGHRS and CDR2 is YFSETQ. The CDR3 loop is CASSLGQRANTEAFF. As DNA, the CDR3 is TGCGCCAGCAGCTTGGGACAGAGAGCGAACACTGAAGCTTTCTTT.

This clonotype has a handful of counts. This rearrangement joins TRBV13 to TRBJ1-1; D is possibly TRBD1 (5 bases). Germline V CDR1 and CDR2: PRHDT, FYEKMQ (reference sequence). CDR3 length: 13 residues. Trimming stripped 5 bases from V and 6 bases from J, with 13 bases between. As DNA, the CDR3 is TGTGCCAGCAGCGGGGGGAGTGGTGCTGAAGCTTTCTTT. Its translation is CASSGGSGAEAFF.

The V and J genes are TRBV9 and TRBJ1-2; D remains ambiguous. V was clipped by 4 bases and J by 6 bases, with 22 bases between them. This CDR3 contains 16 residues. The V gene's germline CDR1 is SGDLS and CDR2 YYNGEE. CDR3 DNA sequence: TGTGCCAGCAGCCTAGATGAGGTCCCCGCTGGAAATGGCTACACCTTC. Translation: CASSLDEVPAGNGYTF.

DNA of the CDR3: TGTGCCAGCAGCCAGGACGGAGGGGAAGCTTTCTTT. Protein: CASSQDGGEAFF. This sequence joins TRBV7-9 and TRBJ1-1; D ambiguous. CDR3 length: 12 amino acids. V was pared by 5 bases and J by 8 bases, with 12 bases between. CDR1 is SEHNR and CDR2 is FQNEAQ in the germline V gene (reference sequence).

The rearrangement links TRBV5-6 to TRBJ2-1, with D perhaps matching TRBD2 (5 bases). V lost 1 base, J lost 3 bases, and 8 bases lay in between. Per germline, CDR1 SGHDT and CDR2 YYEEEE. CDR3 length equals 14 residues. The CDR3 bases are TGTGCCAGCAGCTTGTCGGGATACTACAATGAGCAGTTCTTC. Translation: CASSLSGYYNEQFF. Drawing the rest from reference TRBV5-6 and TRBJ2-1, the complete variable domain is DAGVTQSPTHLIKTRGQQVTLRCSPKSGHDTVSWYQQALGQGPQFIFQYYEEEERQRGNFPDRFSGHQFPNYSSELNVNALLLGDSALYLCASSLSGYYNEQFFGPGTRLTVL.

This clonotype was detected only a few times. The chain combines TRBV3-1 with TRBJ2-3, with a weak D call TRBD2 (5 bases). CDR1 and CDR2 from the germline V gene are LGHDT and YNNKEL (reference sequence). CDR3 length: 16 amino acids. Trimming took off 3 bases at V and 4 bases at J, with 17 bases between the two ends. In DNA form, the CDR3 reads TGTGCCAGCAGCCACTTGGCCCTTACGGGGTCAGATACGCAGTATTTT. It specifies CASSHLALTGSDTQYF.

This clonotype was found a few times. J is TRBJ1-5 and V is TRBV7-9; perhaps TRBD1 as D (6 bases). Germline V lookup: CDR1 SEHNR, CDR2 FQNEAQ (reference sequence). The V and J ends lost 0 bases and 12 bases respectively, with 12 bases between them. The CDR3 has 13 residues. The CDR3 loop is CASSLASGEDQHF. In DNA, the CDR3 is TGTGCCAGCAGCTTAGCCTCAGGGGAGGACCAGCATTTT.

The V call is TRBV7-6, the J call TRBJ1-4; D is uncertain. Per the germline V gene, CDR1 is SGHVS and CDR2 is FNYEAQ. The length of the CDR3 is 13 residues. V lost 5 bases and J lost 8, with 12 bases in between. CDR3 nucleotide sequence: TGTGCCAGCAGCCCGAACGAATGGGAAAAACTGTTTTTT. This sequence encodes CASSPNEWEKLFF.

This chain connects TRBV29-1 to TRBJ2-3; TRBD1 agrees at 7 bases. The CDR3 length is 14 residues. V lost 5 bases and J lost 5; bases outside the gene matches: 10. Germline CDR1 SQVTM, CDR2 ANQGSEA. The CDR3 is CSVPRDSRIDTQYF. The CDR3, as DNA: TGCAGCGTTCCCCGGGACAGTCGGATAGATACGCAGTATTTT.

This clonotype has a handful of counts. The rearrangement joins TRBV12-3 or TRBV12-4 to TRBJ2-3; 10 bases map to TRBD2. After removal of 2 bases from V and 2 bases from J, the junction contained 7 bases not matched to a gene. This CDR3 has 17 amino acids. The CDR3 DNA reads as TGTGCCAGCAGTTTAAAATCAGCGGGGGGGTACACAGATACGCAGTATTTT. This gives the protein CASSLKSAGGYTDTQYF.

This clonotype was counted a few times. The chain is built from TRBV5-1 and TRBJ2-1; D unclear. Looked up from germline, CDR1 is SGHRS and CDR2 is YFSETQ. This CDR3 region has 11 residues. V lost 2 bases to trimming and J lost 8 bases, with 5 bases between them. The CDR3 DNA is TGCGCCAGCAGCTTAATAGATGAGCAGTTCTTC. It specifies CASSLIDEQFF.